This T cell receptor beta chain is drawn from a study of T cells after yellow fever vaccination. Study-level background: Fractions low in cell number were prepared with SMART-Seq v4 Ultra Low Input. Overall study results and limits: There was a small share of clonotypes that showed up in both the CD4 and CD8 compartments. The study re-detected most primary-vaccination clones after the booster (roughly 95% CD4, approximately 87% CD8).

As to this clonotype: No antigen is known for it.

Conversion of TCR transcripts into cDNA relied on 5'RACE template switching, which added a universal primer site and UMIs. TCRdb reanalysed the 5' RACE reads using MiXCR and keeps one entry per CDR3 protein. Altogether approximately 160,000 distinct CDR3 sequences are present, 9.3% being singletons, with the ten largest covering roughly 36%. Trimming cost V 6 bases and J 0 bases; bases outside gene matches: 2. CDR3 size: 15 residues. The clonotype was recovered from a man aged 18 to 30 who received the YFV17D yellow fever vaccine. V gene TRBV12-3 or TRBV12-4 combines with J gene TRBJ2-6; 7 bases map to TRBD2. The sequencing used CD8+ T cells sorted from PBMCs, collected 45 days after the yellow fever booster vaccination. The CDR3 bases are TGTGCCAGCAGCCCGGGGGGCTCTGGGGCCAACGTCCTGACTTTC. Translation gives CASSPGGSGANVLTF.